Listed below are T cell receptor beta chains from one sample, sequenced in a study of glioma-infiltrating T cells. One entry per CDR3 protein results from TCRdb running MiXCR on the multiplex PCR reads. The sample has approximately 110,000 distinct CDR3 sequences, 20% to 25% seen once; the top ten hold roughly 15%. The specimen sequenced was glioma tissue, nonneoplastic brain tissue, or PBMCs (not recorded which). The receptor source for this set is a human donor with low-grade glioma or glioblastoma, undergoing nonglioma brain surgery, or in good health (not recorded which). Each CDR3 is given with its conserved first and last residue. The D gene is left open where the match is weak. Not every row has a clone size; where given, it reads once, few, many or a size class.

j_gene | v_gene | d_gene | abundance | CDR3nt | CDR3aa
TRBJ2-5 | TRBV6-1 | TRBD2 | many | TGTGCCAGCAGACTGGGGGGGGAGACCCAGTACTTC | CASRLGGETQYF
TRBJ2-3 | TRBV29-1 | TRBD2 | . | TGCAGCGTTATAAGGGGGACTAGCGGCAACACAGATACGCAGTATTTT | CSVIRGTSGNTDTQYF
TRBJ2-7 | TRBV3-1 | TRBD2 | many | TGTGCCAGCAGCCAGGGGACTACATCCGAGCAGTACTTC | CASSQGTTSEQYF
TRBJ2-3 | TRBV7-2 | TRBD2 | many | TGTGCCAGCAGCTTAGCCGGACTAGCCACAGATACGCAGTATTTT | CASSLAGLATDTQYF
TRBJ1-6 | TRBV19 | TRBD1 | few | TGTGCCAGTACGAACAGGGGTAATTCACCCCTCCACTTT | CASTNRGNSPLHF
TRBJ1-1 | TRBV6-1 | . | many | TGTGCCAGCACTACGAACACTGAAGCTTTCTTT | CASTTNTEAFF
TRBJ2-1 | TRBV3-1 | TRBD2 | few | TGTGCCAGCAGCCAAGAATTGTGGACTAGCCGGAATGAGCAGTTCTTC | CASSQELWTSRNEQFF
TRBJ2-5 | TRBV7-3 | . | many | TGTGCCATTGCGGAGGAGAATAGCCAGTACTTC | CAIAEENSQYF
TRBJ2-3 | TRBV4-3 | . | . | TGCGCCAGCAGCAAGGGACATGGCACAGATACGCAGTATTTT | CASSKGHGTDTQYF
TRBJ1-1 | TRBV4-1 | . | many | TGCGCCAGCAGCCAAGATGGAAGGGACGATGAAGCTTTCTTT | CASSQDGRDDEAFF
TRBJ2-1 | TRBV3-1 | TRBD1 | many | TGTGCCAGCAGCCAAGATTTGGGACAGTACAATGAGCAGTTCTTC | CASSQDLGQYNEQFF
TRBJ2-3 | TRBV3-1 | TRBD2 | many | TGTGCCAGCGGAGGACTAGCAGGAGATACGCAGTATTTT | CASGGLAGDTQYF
TRBJ2-7 | TRBV5-4 | TRBD2 | . | TGTGCCAGCAGCGGGGGACTAGCTCGGTCCTACGAGCAGTACTTC | CASSGGLARSYEQYF
TRBJ1-3 | TRBV29-1 | . | . | TGCAGCGTTAGGTCGACCCCTGGAAACACCATATATTTT | CSVRSTPGNTIYF
TRBJ2-7 | TRBV28 | . | many | TGTGCCAGCAGTTCAGGTTTCTACGAGCAGTACTTC | CASSSGFYEQYF
TRBJ1-5 | TRBV5-5 | TRBD1 | . | TGTGCCAGCAGCTTATCACTGACAGGGGGCCATCAGCCCCAGCATTTT | CASSLSLTGGHQPQHF
TRBJ1-5 | TRBV11-2 | TRBD1 | few | TGTGCCAGCAGCTGGGGGACAGGCAATAGCAATCAGCCCCAGCATTTT | CASSWGTGNSNQPQHF
TRBJ2-1 | TRBV20-1 | . | many | TGCAGTCTTCCCAGACCCGGATCCTACAATGAGCAGTTCTTC | CSLPRPGSYNEQFF
TRBJ2-5 | TRBV5-4 | TRBD2 | many | TGTGCCAGCAGCTTGCCCCTAGCGGGGGGGCGGGCAGAGACCCAGTACTTC | CASSLPLAGGRAETQYF
TRBJ2-5 | TRBV7-9 | . | many | TGTGCCAGCAGCTTAGGTTCTCCGGGGGACCTTGAATACTTC | CASSLGSPGDLEYF
TRBJ2-3 | TRBV20-1 | TRBD1 | many | TGCAGTGCTAGAGACGGACAGGGTAGCACAGATACGCAGTATTTT | CSARDGQGSTDTQYF
TRBJ2-7 | TRBV12-3/TRBV12-4 | . | few | TGTGCCAGCAGTTTTATATACTACGAGCAGTACTTC | CASSFIYYEQYF
TRBJ1-1 | TRBV11-2 | . | few | TGTGCCAGCAGCTTAGTGGGAAGAGGGAGGGGGAACACTGAAGCTTTCTTT | CASSLVGRGRGNTEAFF
TRBJ2-3 | TRBV29-1 | . | . | TGCAGCGTTGAGGCGTCTACGGCAGATACGCAGTATTTT | CSVEASTADTQYF